This T cell receptor beta chain is drawn from a study of blood T cell repertoires in COVID-19. Using immunoSEQ multiplex PCR, the repertoire was profiled, and TCRdb retains in-frame clones only, with some absent. This sample has more than 100,000 clones, with about 87% found just once. CDR1 LGHDT and CDR2 YNNKEL come from the germline V gene (reference sequence). V dropped 6 bases and J dropped 2 bases, with 13 bases sitting between them. The CDR3 spans 14 residues. The chain is built from TRBV3-1 (or the pseudogene TRBV3-2) and TRBJ1-2, with D possibly being TRBD1 (6 bases). The clonotype was recovered from a human donor in a cohort sampled during active or convalescent COVID-19. Input material: peripheral blood. The CDR3 loop is CASRGAGTNYGYTF. The CDR3 DNA reads TGTGCCAGCAGGGGGGCCGGAACCAACTATGGCTACACCTTC.